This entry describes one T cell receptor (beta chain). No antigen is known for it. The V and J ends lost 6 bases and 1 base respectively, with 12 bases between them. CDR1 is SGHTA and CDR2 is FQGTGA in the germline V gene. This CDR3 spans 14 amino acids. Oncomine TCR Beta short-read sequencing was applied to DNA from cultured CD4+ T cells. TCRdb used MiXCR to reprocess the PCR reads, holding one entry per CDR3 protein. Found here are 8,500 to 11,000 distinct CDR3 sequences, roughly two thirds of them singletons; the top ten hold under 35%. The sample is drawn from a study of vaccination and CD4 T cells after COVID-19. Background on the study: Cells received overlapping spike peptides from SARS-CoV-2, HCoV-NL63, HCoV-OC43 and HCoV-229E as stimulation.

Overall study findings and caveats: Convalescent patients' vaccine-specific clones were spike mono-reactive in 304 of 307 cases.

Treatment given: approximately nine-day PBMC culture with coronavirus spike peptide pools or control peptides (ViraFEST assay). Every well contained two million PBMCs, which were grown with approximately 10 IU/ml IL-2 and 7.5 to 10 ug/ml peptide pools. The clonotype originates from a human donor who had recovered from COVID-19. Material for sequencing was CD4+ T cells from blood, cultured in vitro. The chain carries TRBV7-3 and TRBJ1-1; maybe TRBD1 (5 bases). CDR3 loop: CASSSTGTNTEAFF. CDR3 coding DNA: TGTGCCAGCAGTTCAACCGGGACGAACACTGAAGCTTTCTTT.